This T cell receptor beta chain is drawn from a study of T cell repertoires in cytomegalovirus infection. Study overall: CMV infection plus the matching HLA type was flagged by public TCR beta signatures. Study-wide points: CMV carriers having the relevant HLA were flagged by cumulative public TCR beta family frequency.

There are 17 residues in the CDR3. Trimming took 5 bases from V and 5 from J, leaving 24 bases between them. Looked up from germline, CDR1 is MDHEN and CDR2 is SYDVKM. TCRdb re-analysed the reads in MiXCR, keeping a single row per CDR3 protein. This sample yields 340,000 or so distinct CDR3 sequences, of which 20% to 25% are seen a single time; 13% belongs to the top ten. A word on this clonotype: Antigen specificity is unknown.

The chain employs TRBV28 and TRBJ2-5; possibly TRBD2 for D (6 bases). The starting material was cultured PBMCs, obtained from culture after CMV antigen stimulation. This receptor was taken from a human donor in good health (CMV status not recorded). Some clones in this sample may be carry-over from other donors' samples. The CDR3 nucleotides are TGTGCCAGCAGTCCTAACCCCGGGACTTCCTCCGGTGAGACCCAGTACTTC. As protein: CASSPNPGTSSGETQYF.